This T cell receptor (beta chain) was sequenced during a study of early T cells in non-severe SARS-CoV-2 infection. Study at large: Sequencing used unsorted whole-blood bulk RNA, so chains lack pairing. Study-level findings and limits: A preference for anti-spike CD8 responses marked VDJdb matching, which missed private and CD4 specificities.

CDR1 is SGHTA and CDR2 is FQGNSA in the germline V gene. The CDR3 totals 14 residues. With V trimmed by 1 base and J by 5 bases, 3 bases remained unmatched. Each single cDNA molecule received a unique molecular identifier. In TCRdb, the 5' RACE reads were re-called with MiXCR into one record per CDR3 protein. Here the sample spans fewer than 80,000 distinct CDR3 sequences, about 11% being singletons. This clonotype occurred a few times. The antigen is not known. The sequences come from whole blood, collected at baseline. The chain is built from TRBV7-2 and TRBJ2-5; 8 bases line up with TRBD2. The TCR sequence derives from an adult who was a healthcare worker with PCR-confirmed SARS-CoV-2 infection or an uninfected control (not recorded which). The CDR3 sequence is CASSLGGGRETQYF. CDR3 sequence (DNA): TGTGCCAGCAGCTTAGGCGGGGGGCGGGAGACCCAGTACTTC.